This TCR beta chain stems from a study of T cell repertoires in cytomegalovirus infection. V was pared by 0 bases and J by 0 bases, with 7 bases between. The CDR3 contains 15 residues. Germline V gives CDR1 SGHRS, CDR2 YFSETQ. TCRdb processed the reads anew with MiXCR; each CDR3 protein has one entry. This table has fewer than 300,000 distinct CDR3 sequences, roughly 25% appearing once. There are many counts of this clonotype. The rearrangement uses TRBV5-1 and TRBJ2-1; D is uncertain. The receptor's source is a human donor in good health (CMV status not recorded). Some clones in this sample may be carry-over from other donors' samples. The specimen sequenced was PBMCs. In DNA, the CDR3 is TGCGCCAGCAGCTTGGCCTACTTCTCCTACAATGAGCAGTTCTTC. It encodes CASSLAYFSYNEQFF.